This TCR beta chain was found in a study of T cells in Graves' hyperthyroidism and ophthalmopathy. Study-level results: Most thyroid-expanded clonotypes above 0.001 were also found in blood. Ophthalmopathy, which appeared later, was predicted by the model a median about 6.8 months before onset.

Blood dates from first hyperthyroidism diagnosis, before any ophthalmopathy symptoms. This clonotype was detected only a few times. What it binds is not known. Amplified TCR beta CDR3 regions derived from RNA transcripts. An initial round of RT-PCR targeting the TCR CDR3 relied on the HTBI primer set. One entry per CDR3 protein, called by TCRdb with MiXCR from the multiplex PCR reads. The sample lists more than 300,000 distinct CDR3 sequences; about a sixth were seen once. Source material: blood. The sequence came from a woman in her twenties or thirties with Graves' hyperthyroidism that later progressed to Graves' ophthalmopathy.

The CDR3 spells CASSPHGQGRSYEQYF. CDR3 DNA: TGTGCCAGCAGCCCCCATGGACAGGGGAGGTCCTACGAGCAGTACTTC. V and J are TRBV7-9 and TRBJ2-7; 9 bases align to TRBD1. Germline V gene sequence: CDR1 SEHNR, CDR2 FQNEAQ (reference sequence). J gave up 1 base and V 5 bases, and 9 bases lay outside the gene matches. The CDR3 is 16 residues long.